This entry lists 9 T cell receptor beta chains sequenced from one sample in a study of T cell repertoires in cytomegalovirus infection. TCRdb itself ran the reads through MiXCR, one entry per CDR3 protein. The sample lists some 150,000 distinct CDR3 sequences, about 6.5% seen once, with approximately 19% in the top ten. Sequenced material: PBMCs. These receptors all stem from a human donor in good health (CMV status not recorded). Some clones in this sample may be carry-over from other donors' samples.

The sample holds many counts of this clonotype. J is TRBJ2-2 and V is TRBV5-5; D remains unclear. Per germline, CDR1 SGHKS and CDR2 YYEKEE (reference sequence). V was shortened by 2 bases and J by 7 bases, with 9 bases between the two germline ends. This CDR3 is 13 amino acids long. CDR3 coding DNA: TGTGCCAGCAGCTTAGGCTCGGGCGGGGAGCTGTTTTTT. Its translation is CASSLGSGGELFF.

The chain has TRBV7-2 and TRBJ1-1; D not certain. This CDR3 contains 13 residues. CDR1 is SGHTA and CDR2 is FQGNSA in the germline V gene. Deletions cut 1 base from V and 10 bases from J, with 13 bases between. The chain's CDR3 is CASSLVVGRAAFF. CDR3 sequence (DNA): TGTGCCAGCAGCTTAGTAGTAGGGCGGGCAGCTTTCTTT.

V is TRBV28 and J is TRBJ2-7, with a weak D call TRBD2 (6 bases). This CDR3 region has 10 residues. Germline assignment: CDR1 MDHEN and CDR2 SYDVKM. The V end lost 5 bases, the J end lost 7 bases, and 6 bases lay between the germline ends. As DNA, the CDR3 is TGTGCCAGCAGTAGCGGGGAGCAGTACTTC. Encoded protein: CASSSGEQYF.

This chain joins TRBV27 and TRBJ2-3; a possible D gene is TRBD2 (5 bases). The germline V gene encodes CDR1 MNHEY and CDR2 SMNVEV (reference sequence). This CDR3 comprises 15 residues. Trimming shortened V by 2 bases and J by 5 bases, and 14 bases separated the two germline ends. The CDR3 bases are TGTGCCAGCAGTTTAGTCCGGCCGGAGGTAGATACGCAGTATTTT. This sequence encodes CASSLVRPEVDTQYF.

The table lists this clonotype with many counts. The chain combines TRBV6-5 with TRBJ2-4; 9 bases line up with TRBD1. Germline loops: CDR1 MNHEY, CDR2 SVGAGI. The V gene end was trimmed by 9 bases and the J gene end by 6 bases; junction bases not matched to a gene: 12. This CDR3 is 15 amino acids long. The CDR3 DNA sequence: TGTGCCAGATCGCAAACACAGGGGGCAGTAAACATTCAGTACTTC. Amino acid sequence: CARSQTQGAVNIQYF.

This clonotype was picked up many times. The chain combines TRBV7-2 with TRBJ2-6; 8 bases are shared with TRBD1. This CDR3 comprises 18 residues. With 5 bases clipped from V and 0 bases from J, the junction kept 9 bases outside the gene matches. Germline V gives CDR1 SGHTA, CDR2 FQGNSA. CDR3 loop: CASSLVGTGYSGANVLTF. The DNA of the CDR3 is TGTGCCAGCAGCCTGGTGGGGACAGGTTACTCTGGGGCCAACGTCCTGACTTTC.

This clonotype showed up many times. The rearrangement joins TRBV10-2 to TRBJ1-1; D gene uncertain. This CDR3 has 15 residues. The germline V gene encodes CDR1 WSHSY and CDR2 SAAADI. Deletions cut 6 bases from V and 2 bases from J, with 16 bases between. CDR3 DNA: TGCGCCAGCAGGCCCGGGGAGGGTAGAAACACTGAAGCTTTCTTT. Translating it yields CASRPGEGRNTEAFF.

This clonotype came up many times. The rearrangement joins TRBV6-1 to TRBJ1-5; 7 bases map to TRBD1. This CDR3 comprises 15 residues. Germline trimming cut 10 bases from V and 0 bases from J; bases unmatched to any gene: 9. From germline, CDR1 is MNHNS and CDR2 SASEGT. The CDR3 DNA sequence: TGTGCCATTTCATCCGGGACAGATAGCAATCAGCCCCAGCATTTT. Translating gives CAISSGTDSNQPQHF.

This clonotype was recorded many times. V and J are TRBV25-1 and TRBJ1-1; D call uncertain. The CDR3 contains 10 residues. V lost 10 bases, J lost 4 bases, and 7 bases lay in between. Per germline, CDR1 MGHDK and CDR2 SYGVNS. The CDR3 DNA reads TGTGCCACCGTCATCACTGAAGCTTTCTTT. The encoded protein is CATVITEAFF.